Below are 20 T cell receptor beta chains sequenced from a single sample in a study of T cells in Graves' hyperthyroidism and ophthalmopathy. RNA transcripts were the template for amplifying TCR beta CDR3 regions. The HTBI primer set was used in a first-round RT-PCR of the TCR CDR3. One entry per CDR3 protein results from TCRdb running MiXCR on the multiplex PCR reads. The data contain about 400,000 distinct CDR3 sequences, under 15% of them singletons. Source material: blood. Receptors were obtained from a woman aged 25 to 39 with Graves' hyperthyroidism.

This clonotype has more than one count but fewer than ten. The CDR3 loop is CSAKGTSGLEEQFF. For the CDR3, the DNA is TGCAGTGCAAAGGGGACTAGCGGCTTGGAGGAGCAGTTCTTC. The chain has TRBV20-1 and TRBJ2-1; 11 nucleotides agree with TRBD2. This CDR3 region has 14 residues. The V segment lost 6 bases and the J segment 10 bases; nucleotides outside the gene matches: 11. Germline assignment: CDR1 DFQATT and CDR2 SNEGSKA (reference sequence).

The chain combines TRBV20-1 with TRBJ1-1, with 7 bases identical to TRBD1. V lost 5 bases, J lost 2 bases, and 11 bases stayed unmatched. CDR1 is DFQATT, CDR2 SNEGSKA, per germline (reference sequence). The CDR3 has 15 amino acids. CDR3 bases: TGCAGTGCTCTCCTTGTGGGACAGCCAAACACTGAAGCTTTCTTT. Protein sequence: CSALLVGQPNTEAFF.

This clonotype was counted a few times. The rearrangement uses TRBV3-1 and TRBJ2-7; no clear D. The V end was cut by 1 base, the J end by 0 bases, with 7 bases between. Germline V lookup: CDR1 LGHDT, CDR2 YNNKEL (reference sequence). The CDR3 is made up of 14 amino acids. The CDR3: CASSQAQFSYEQYF. CDR3 DNA sequence: TGTGCCAGCAGCCAAGCTCAGTTCTCCTACGAGCAGTACTTC.

The chain has TRBV18 and TRBJ2-7, with D perhaps being TRBD1 or TRBD2 (5 bases each). The CDR3 spans 16 residues. Looked up from germline, CDR1 is KGHSH and CDR2 is LQKENI. Trimming took off 0 bases at V and 0 bases at J, with 12 bases between the two ends. The CDR3 sequence is CASSPPGWGPSYEQYF. DNA for the CDR3: TGTGCCAGCTCACCACCGGGGTGGGGACCCTCCTACGAGCAGTACTTC.

This clonotype showed up just a few times. The chain recombines TRBV4-2 with TRBJ2-7, with TRBD1 matching over 9 bases. Trimming at V came to 4 bases and at J to 3 bases, leaving 10 bases not matched to a gene. The CDR3 runs to 16 residues. Germline-derived CDR1 and CDR2 are LGHNA and YNFKEQ. CDR3 sequence (DNA): TGTGCCAGCAGCCTAGAGGTGACGGGACAGGGCTACGAGCAGTACTTC. The encoded protein is CASSLEVTGQGYEQYF.

The chain joins TRBV27 to TRBJ2-1; 9 positions agree with TRBD2. Germline CDR1 is MNHEY and CDR2 is SMNVEV (reference sequence). This CDR3 is built from 17 residues. Trimming at V came to 1 base and at J to 2 bases, leaving 6 bases not matched to a gene. In DNA form, the CDR3 reads TGTGCCAGCAGTTTATATAGTAGCGGGAGTACCTACAATGAGCAGTTCTTC. It yields the protein CASSLYSSGSTYNEQFF.

The chain combines TRBV6-1 with TRBJ2-2; a possible D gene is TRBD2 (6 bases). Trimming took 8 bases from V and 3 from J, leaving 16 bases between them. Looked up from germline, CDR1 is MNHNS and CDR2 is SASEGT. The CDR3 length is 15 residues. The chain's CDR3 is CASEAGGFHTGELFF. CDR3 coding DNA: TGTGCCAGCGAAGCGGGCGGCTTCCACACCGGGGAGCTGTTTTTT.

This clonotype was found many times. The J gene is TRBJ2-3, the V gene TRBV4-1; TRBD2 matches 8 bases. Trimming removed 6 bases from V and 6 bases from J; junction bases left unmatched: 14. CDR3 length: 16 residues. CDR1 and CDR2 (germline): MGHRA, YSYEKL. CDR3 protein: CASRPAGAGGFDTQYF. The CDR3 nucleotides are TGCGCCAGCAGACCCGCTGGGGCGGGAGGCTTTGATACGCAGTATTTT.

In this sample, this clonotype turned up a few times. The chain carries TRBV28 and TRBJ2-7; D gene ambiguous. The germline V gene encodes CDR1 MDHEN and CDR2 SYDVKM. Trimming left V 10 bases short and J 1 base short, with 11 bases between. There are 12 residues in the CDR3. The CDR3 spells CATMGSSYEQYF. CDR3 nucleotides: TGTGCCACGATGGGGTCATCCTACGAGCAGTACTTC.

The rearrangement links TRBV9 to TRBJ1-6, with a weak D call TRBD1 (5 bases). This CDR3 contains 17 residues. The ends were cut back, 3 bases at V and 6 bases at J, with 19 bases in the middle. Germline values: CDR1 SGDLS, CDR2 YYNGEE. CDR3 sequence reads: CASSEGTGPPANSPLHF. The CDR3 region has the DNA TGTGCCAGCAGCGAAGGTACGGGGCCGCCAGCTAATTCACCCCTCCACTTT.

As for this clonotype: This may arise from a read error, as a much more abundant clone is one base away. The V gene is TRBV10-3, the J gene TRBJ1-1; possibly TRBD1 for D (5 bases). This CDR3 is built from 14 residues. V was pared by 10 bases and J by 2 bases, with 17 bases between. Germline CDR1 ENHRY, CDR2 SYGVKD. CDR3 amino acids: CATAGAGRNTEAFF. The CDR3 DNA reads TGTGCCACCGCCGGGGCAGGGCGAAACACTGAAGCTTTCTTT.

This clonotype has a count of ten or more. The J gene is TRBJ2-7, the V gene TRBV28, with a weak D call TRBD2 (7 bases). Trimming stripped 3 bases from V and 7 bases from J, with 19 bases between. The CDR3 covers 15 residues. Germline V lookup: CDR1 MDHEN, CDR2 SYDVKM. CDR3 in amino acids: CASSLRGRGNKEQYF. CDR3 DNA sequence: TGTGCCAGCAGTTTGAGGGGGAGGGGCAATAAAGAGCAGTACTTC. Supplemented by reference TRBV28 and TRBJ2-7, the full variable domain reads DVKVTQSSRYLVKRTGEKVFLECVQDMDHENMFWYRQDPGLGLRLIYFSYDVKMKEKGDIPEGYSVSREKKERFSLILESASTNQTSMYLCASSLRGRGNKEQYFGPGTRLTVT.

This clonotype was seen at least ten times. The CDR3 is CASSSRTGAFTDTQYF. The CDR3 region has the DNA TGTGCCAGCAGCTCCCGGACAGGGGCTTTCACAGATACGCAGTATTTT. The rearrangement joins TRBV11-3 to TRBJ2-3, with 9 bases fitting TRBD1. The CDR3 has 16 residues. Per the germline V gene, CDR1 is SGHNT and CDR2 is YENEEA. Trimming cost V 4 bases and J 2 bases; bases outside gene matches: 7.

This clonotype has ten or more counts. The V and J genes are TRBV27 and TRBJ2-5, with a tentative D call TRBD2 (6 bases). CDR1 is MNHEY and CDR2 is SMNVEV in the germline V gene (reference sequence). The CDR3 is 15 residues long. V was trimmed by 3 bases and J by 8 bases, leaving 19 bases between them. CDR3 nucleotides: TGTGCCAGCAGTTTCTCGGACGGGAGTCTGGGTACCCAGTACTTC. Its protein is CASSFSDGSLGTQYF.

In its sample, this clonotype was seen many times. The chain links TRBV20-1 to TRBJ1-2; no clear D. V shed 2 bases and J shed 6 bases, with 10 bases lying between them. Per the germline V gene, CDR1 is DFQATT and CDR2 is SNEGSKA (reference sequence). There are 12 residues in the CDR3. The CDR3, as DNA: TGCAGTGCTAGAATGCGACATGATGGCTACACCTTC. This encodes CSARMRHDGYTF.

This clonotype was seen at least ten times. The V call is TRBV5-1, the J call TRBJ2-1, with TRBD2 identical over 7 bases. The germline gives CDR1 SGHRS, CDR2 YFSETQ. Trimming cost V 0 bases and J 0 bases; bases outside gene matches: 9. The CDR3 contains 18 residues. This chain's CDR3 is CASSLGTVAGVSYNEQFF. The CDR3 bases are TGCGCCAGCAGCTTGGGGACGGTAGCGGGCGTCTCCTACAATGAGCAGTTCTTC. Full variable domain (rest looked up from reference TRBV5-1 and TRBJ2-1): KAGVTQTPRYLIKTRGQQVTLSCSPISGHRSVSWYQQTPGQGLQFLFEYFSETQRNKGNFPGRFSGRQFSNSRSEMNVSTLELGDSALYLCASSLGTVAGVSYNEQFFGPGTRLTVL.

The table lists this clonotype with many counts. V is TRBV16 and J is TRBJ2-3, with D perhaps matching TRBD1 (6 bases). Germline CDR1 and CDR2: KGHSY and FQNENV. The ends were cut back, 2 bases at V and 10 bases at J, with 7 bases in the middle. This CDR3 contains 11 residues. This chain's CDR3 is CASSQQGPQYF. The CDR3 coding sequence is TGTGCCAGCAGCCAACAGGGGCCGCAGTATTTT. The variable domain in full, with the rest retrieved from reference TRBV16 and TRBJ2-3, is GEEVAQTPKHLVRGEGQKAKLYCAPIKGHSYVFWYQQVLKNEFKFLISFQNENVFDETGMPKERFSAKCLPNSPCSLEIQATKLEDSAVYFCASSQQGPQYFGPGTRLTVL.

In its sample, this clonotype was seen many times. The rearrangement joins TRBV13 to TRBJ2-3; D might be TRBD1 or TRBD2, each matching 5 bases. The V gene's germline CDR1 is PRHDT and CDR2 FYEKMQ (reference sequence). The ends were cut back, 0 bases at V and 4 bases at J, with 8 bases in the middle. This CDR3 spans 14 amino acids. The DNA of the CDR3 is TGTGCCAGCAGCTTAGGCCGAGGGGCAGATACGCAGTATTTT. It translates to CASSLGRGADTQYF.

This clonotype was observed a few times. The V gene is TRBV9, the J gene TRBJ2-3, with 7 bases matching TRBD2. The germline gives CDR1 SGDLS, CDR2 YYNGEE. The CDR3 is 16 residues long. The junction had 9 bases not matched to a gene; V was cut back by 5 bases and J by 0 bases. The CDR3 reads CASSRLAAASTDTQYF. As DNA, the CDR3 is TGTGCCAGCAGTAGACTAGCAGCAGCTAGCACAGATACGCAGTATTTT.

V is TRBV9 and J is TRBJ1-1; the match to TRBD1 covers 7 bases. Germline V gene sequence: CDR1 SGDLS, CDR2 YYNGEE. The ends lost 6 bases at V and 2 bases at J; junction bases unmatched: 7. CDR3 length: 14 residues. CDR3 amino acids: CASTRDSPNTEAFF. CDR3 DNA sequence: TGTGCCAGCACCCGGGACAGCCCTAACACTGAAGCTTTCTTT.